What follows are 30 T cell receptor beta chains derived from one specimen sequenced in a study of T-cell memory formation after mild COVID-19. TCRdb fed the 5' RACE reads into MiXCR, producing one record per CDR3 protein. This sample has around 250,000 distinct CDR3 sequences, with around 15% found just once. Source material: PBMCs or a T cell subset sorted from them (not recorded which). The receptors originated from a man younger than 30 who had mild COVID-19 (a few samples of this study predate the infection). Cell type and time point are not known.

This clonotype was seen a handful of times. This rearrangement joins TRBV6-2 or TRBV6-3 to TRBJ2-2; 7 positions match TRBD1. Germline CDR1 reads MNHEY; CDR2 reads SVGEGT. The CDR3 is 12 residues long. The V and J ends lost 6 bases and 8 bases, in that order; junction bases with no gene match: 3. CDR3 residues: CASRGQPGELFF. The CDR3 coding sequence is TGTGCCAGCAGGGGACAGCCTGGGGAGCTGTTTTTT.

This clonotype was observed a few times. V and J are TRBV5-1 and TRBJ1-1, with D possibly TRBD1 on 5 matching bases. This CDR3 has 12 amino acids. Germline V gives CDR1 SGHRS, CDR2 YFSETQ. With 0 bases removed from V and 11 bases from J, the gap between germline ends came to 11 bases. Written as DNA, the CDR3 is TGCGCCAGCAGCTTGGAAAGAGGGACCGCTTTCTTT. It yields the protein CASSLERGTAFF.

The J gene is TRBJ1-6, the V gene TRBV5-5; TRBD1 might be the D (5 bases). Germline CDR1 is SGHKS and CDR2 is YYEKEE (reference sequence). Trimming removed 0 bases from V and 10 bases from J, with 11 bases in between. The CDR3 runs 14 residues. The CDR3 nucleotides read TGTGCCAGCAGCTTGGAAGGGGAAGGCTCACCCCTCCACTTT. This codes for CASSLEGEGSPLHF.

This clonotype was observed at least ten times. The junction departs from the called germline gene at one end, perhaps through a read error. V usage is TRBV5-6 and J usage is TRBJ1-4, with D hard to call. The CDR3 covers 12 residues. CDR1 and CDR2 (germline): SGHDT, YYEEEE. This chain's CDR3 is CASSLANAGKVF. In DNA form, the CDR3 reads TGTGCCAGCAGCTTGGCCAACGCGGGCAAGGTTTTT.

This clonotype has more than one count but fewer than ten. The chain couples TRBV5-1 to TRBJ2-7; 7 bases agree with TRBD1. With 4 bases clipped from V and 4 bases from J, the junction kept 11 bases outside the gene matches. The CDR3 extends over 15 amino acids. Germline CDR1 reads SGHRS; CDR2 reads YFSETQ. The CDR3 coding sequence is TGCGCCAGCAGCCGAGTAGACAGGGCGGAGTACGAGCAGTACTTC. Protein product: CASSRVDRAEYEQYF.

The chain uses TRBV7-9 and TRBJ2-7; D remains ambiguous. Trimming took off 3 bases at V and 5 bases at J, with 5 bases between the two ends. Germline CDR1 and CDR2: SEHNR and FQNEAQ (reference sequence). The CDR3 length is 11 residues. CDR3 bases: TGTGCCAGCAGCTTTATGGACGAGCAGTACGTC. Its translation is CASSFMDEQYV.

This clonotype showed up just a few times. The genes are TRBV6-5 and TRBJ2-3; 14 bases are shared with TRBD2. After removal of 5 bases from V and 0 bases from J, the junction contained 10 bases not matched to a gene. Germline CDR1 is MNHEY and CDR2 is SVGAGI. The length of the CDR3 is 19 residues. The CDR3 sequence: CASSPPGLAGARSTDTQYF. The CDR3 coding sequence is TGTGCCAGCAGTCCACCGGGACTAGCGGGGGCTAGGAGCACAGATACGCAGTATTTT.

The chain joins TRBV7-7 to TRBJ2-3; possibly TRBD1 for D (5 bases). V was cut by 5 bases and J by 9 bases, with 15 bases left in between. From germline, CDR1 is SSHAT and CDR2 FNYEAQ (reference sequence). The CDR3 totals 13 residues. CDR3 DNA: TGTGCCAGCAGCCGACAGAAGAAGGGAACGCAGTATTTT. Translating it yields CASSRQKKGTQYF.

V is TRBV6-6 and J is TRBJ1-5, with unresolved D. The CDR3 runs to 13 residues. The germline V gene encodes CDR1 MNHNY and CDR2 SVGAGI (reference sequence). V was shortened by 7 bases and J by 5 bases, with 12 bases between the two germline ends. The CDR3, as DNA: TGTGCCAGCACAGAGAGAACCGATCAGCCCCAGCATTTT. Its protein product is CASTERTDQPQHF.

This clonotype is a singleton in its sample. The chain uses TRBV7-2 and TRBJ1-2, with D tentatively TRBD1 (5 bases). The V end was cut by 5 bases, the J end by 3 bases, with 16 bases between. This CDR3 is built from 15 residues. CDR1 is SGHTA, CDR2 FQGNSA, per germline. The CDR3 coding sequence is TGTGCCAGCAGCCTGGGGCCTCCGGCTCACTATGGCTACACCTTC. It translates to CASSLGPPAHYGYTF.

This clonotype was counted between two and nine times. V and J are TRBV7-2 and TRBJ1-2; D not resolved. Looked up from germline, CDR1 is SGHTA and CDR2 is FQGNSA. The CDR3 has 16 amino acids. Trimming pared 5 bases from V and 7 bases from J, leaving 23 bases between. The CDR3 spells CASSPSFGELRGGYTF. The CDR3 nucleotides are TGTGCCAGCAGCCCGTCGTTCGGGGAGCTACGAGGTGGCTACACCTTC.

This clonotype was detected a few times. The chain links TRBV5-5 to TRBJ1-2, with 7 bases fitting TRBD1. Trimming at V came to 0 bases and at J to 5 bases, leaving 7 bases not matched to a gene. The CDR3 loop spans 15 amino acids. Germline CDR1 SGHKS, CDR2 YYEKEE (reference sequence). The CDR3 DNA sequence: TGTGCCAGCAGCTTGGAGGACAGGCAGGGGTATGGCTACACCTTC. Residues: CASSLEDRQGYGYTF.

The V and J genes are TRBV6-6 and TRBJ2-5, with TRBD2 matching 8 bases. Germline V lookup: CDR1 MNHNY, CDR2 SVGAGI (reference sequence). J lost 4 bases, V lost 6 bases, and 10 bases had no gene match. CDR3 length: 15 amino acids. CDR3 coding DNA: TGTGCCAGCAGATCACCCGGCGGACTAGCAGAGACCCAGTACTTC. As protein: CASRSPGGLAETQYF.

This clonotype showed up just a few times. V is TRBV7-2 and J is TRBJ2-1; possible D gene TRBD2, 5 bases. The CDR3 covers 13 residues. Germline-derived CDR1 and CDR2 are SGHTA and FQGNSA. Deletions cut 3 bases from V and 9 bases from J, with 12 bases between. Here the CDR3 reads CASSFTRDGEQFF. The CDR3 nucleotides are TGTGCCAGCAGCTTCACTAGGGATGGTGAGCAGTTCTTC.

This clonotype was counted between two and nine times. The CDR3 DNA reads as TGCGCCAGCAGCTTGGTGGGACAGCCAAAGTATTTT. It codes for CASSLVGQPKYF. The chain uses TRBV5-1 and TRBJ2-3; 7 nucleotides agree with TRBD1. The ends lost 0 bases at V and 13 bases at J; junction bases unmatched: 5. This CDR3 has 12 residues. Germline CDR1 SGHRS, CDR2 YFSETQ.

The rearrangement joins TRBV20-1 to TRBJ1-5; unclear D gene. CDR1 is DFQATT and CDR2 is SNEGSKA in the germline V gene (reference sequence). This CDR3 is 11 amino acids long. Trimming removed 2 bases at V and 11 bases at J, with 10 bases between. The chain's CDR3 is CSARLGGSQHF. CDR3 nucleotides: TGCAGTGCTAGATTGGGCGGGTCCCAGCATTTT.

The V gene is TRBV27, the J gene TRBJ2-1; 14 bases match TRBD2. The CDR3 has 15 amino acids. The J segment lost 8 bases and the V segment lost 6 bases, leaving 6 bases of the junction unmatched. Germline CDR1 reads MNHEY; CDR2 reads SMNVEV (reference sequence). CDR3 loop: CASRTSGGAGDEQFF. In DNA form, the CDR3 reads TGTGCCAGCAGGACTAGCGGGGGGGCCGGGGATGAGCAGTTCTTC.

This clonotype was recorded only once. The chain has TRBV10-3 and TRBJ1-2; D call uncertain. The CDR3 has 16 residues. The V and J ends lost 3 bases and 2 bases respectively, with 16 bases between them. The V gene's germline CDR1 is ENHRY and CDR2 SYGVKD. The CDR3 is CAISDAGLVSNYGYTF. The CDR3 nucleotides are TGTGCCATCAGTGATGCCGGACTGGTTTCGAACTATGGCTACACCTTC.

The sample holds a few counts of this clonotype. The rearrangement joins TRBV12-3 or TRBV12-4 to TRBJ2-3, with 8 bases fitting TRBD2. The CDR3 sequence is 15 residues long. The trim removed 6 bases at V and 0 bases at J, leaving 5 bases unmatched. The CDR3 sequence: CASRILAASTDTQYF. CDR3 DNA sequence: TGTGCCAGCAGGATACTAGCGGCTAGCACAGATACGCAGTATTTT.

This rearrangement joins TRBV6-5 to TRBJ2-5, with TRBD2 identical over 7 bases. In germline, CDR1 is MNHEY, CDR2 SVGAGI. The CDR3 runs to 15 residues. The V segment lost 8 bases and the J segment 2 bases; nucleotides outside the gene matches: 11. CDR3 region: CASETLLGGQETQYF. The CDR3 coding sequence is TGTGCCAGCGAGACCTTACTCGGGGGGCAAGAGACCCAGTACTTC.

The gene calls are TRBV28 and TRBJ2-2; tentatively, D is TRBD1 or TRBD2 (5 bases each). The CDR3 is 16 residues long. The V end lost 1 base, the J end lost 4 bases, and 13 bases lay between the germline ends. Germline V gives CDR1 MDHEN, CDR2 SYDVKM. The CDR3 spells CASSLYFGAATGELFF. Written as DNA, the CDR3 is TGTGCCAGCAGTTTATACTTCGGGGCCGCCACCGGGGAGCTGTTTTTT.

This clonotype came up a few times. V is TRBV28 and J is TRBJ1-3; TRBD1 might be the D (6 bases). Between the trimmed V and J ends, which lost 6 bases and 5 bases, there was a span of 14 bases. CDR1 MDHEN and CDR2 SYDVKM come from the germline V gene. This CDR3 is 14 amino acids long. The CDR3 nucleotides read TGTGCCAGCAGCGGGCAGGGGACTCGAAACACCATATATTTT. Translation gives CASSGQGTRNTIYF. Full variable domain (remainder filled in from reference TRBV28 and TRBJ1-3): DVKVTQSSRYLVKRTGEKVFLECVQDMDHENMFWYRQDPGLGLRLIYFSYDVKMKEKGDIPEGYSVSREKKERFSLILESASTNQTSMYLCASSGQGTRNTIYFGEGSWLTVV.

The chain has TRBV4-1 and TRBJ1-3; D is ambiguous. Germline V gene lookup returns CDR1 MGHRA and CDR2 YSYEKL. Trimming shortened V by 3 bases and J by 3 bases, and 6 bases separated the two germline ends. The CDR3 runs to 13 residues. This chain's CDR3 is CASSHPYGNTIYF. As DNA, the CDR3 is TGCGCCAGCAGCCACCCCTATGGAAACACCATATATTTT.

This chain joins TRBV7-9 and TRBJ1-2; D is perhaps TRBD1 (5 bases). Trimming removed 6 bases at V and 6 bases at J, with 20 bases between. Germline V gene data show CDR1 as SEHNR and CDR2 as FQNEAQ (reference sequence). This CDR3 has 15 residues. The CDR3 bases are TGTGCCAGCAGACAATCCGGGACGGAGATCCATGGCTACACCTTC. Its protein is CASRQSGTEIHGYTF.

The rearrangement joins TRBV15 to TRBJ1-2; TRBD1 matches 7 bases. J was trimmed by 4 bases and V by 0 bases; bases with no gene match: 8. The CDR3 spans 16 residues. Germline values: CDR1 LNHNV, CDR2 YYDKDF (reference sequence). The CDR3 loop is CATSRDFGQAAYGYTF. The CDR3 bases are TGTGCCACCAGCAGAGACTTTGGACAGGCTGCCTATGGCTACACCTTC.

The chain is built from TRBV6-2 or TRBV6-3 and TRBJ2-5; no reliable D call. From germline, CDR1 is MNHEY and CDR2 SVGEGT. Trimming stripped 7 bases from V and 5 bases from J, with 17 bases between. This CDR3 is 14 amino acids long. CDR3 in DNA: TGTGCCAGCAACCTCACCCCCCGCCGGGAGACCCAGTACTTC. Translating it yields CASNLTPRRETQYF.

The chain links TRBV10-3 to TRBJ1-5; D is perhaps TRBD1 (6 bases). CDR3 length: 13 residues. Germline V CDR1 and CDR2: ENHRY, SYGVKD. V was pared by 11 bases and J by 3 bases, with 14 bases between. The CDR3 loop is CAAGGADNQPQHF. The CDR3 DNA reads as TGTGCCGCCGGGGGGGCCGACAATCAGCCCCAGCATTTT.

This clonotype was counted a few times. V gene TRBV7-9 combines with J gene TRBJ2-1; 7 bases are a match to TRBD1. The CDR3 extends over 15 amino acids. CDR1 is SEHNR and CDR2 is FQNEAQ in the germline V gene (reference sequence). V was pared by 4 bases and J by 3 bases, with 6 bases of the junction left unmatched. DNA for the CDR3: TGTGCCAGCAGCTCCAACCGGGACAGCTACAATGAGCAGTTCTTC. It specifies CASSSNRDSYNEQFF.

The chain employs TRBV19 and TRBJ1-1, with no clear D. Per germline, CDR1 LNHDA and CDR2 SQIVND (reference sequence). This CDR3 has 15 amino acids. V dropped 6 bases and J dropped 4 bases, with 18 bases sitting between them. CDR3 sequence: CASSPELLGSTEAFF. CDR3 coding DNA: TGTGCCAGTAGCCCGGAGCTCCTCGGATCCACTGAAGCTTTCTTT. Combining the CDR3 with reference TRBV19 and TRBJ1-1 gives the whole variable domain DGGITQSPKYLFRKEGQNVTLSCEQNLNHDAMYWYRQDPGQGLRLIYYSQIVNDFQKGDIAEGYSVSREKKESFPLTVTSAQKNPTAFYLCASSPELLGSTEAFFGQGTRLTVV.

This clonotype was seen ten or more times. The J gene is TRBJ1-1, the V gene TRBV11-2; D gene ambiguous. The germline gives CDR1 SGHAT, CDR2 FQNNGV. This CDR3 spans 13 amino acids. Trimming took off 1 base at V and 5 bases at J, with 8 bases between the two ends. CDR3 protein: CASSLVRQTEAFF. In nucleotides, the CDR3 is TGTGCCAGCAGCTTAGTCAGGCAGACTGAAGCTTTCTTT.